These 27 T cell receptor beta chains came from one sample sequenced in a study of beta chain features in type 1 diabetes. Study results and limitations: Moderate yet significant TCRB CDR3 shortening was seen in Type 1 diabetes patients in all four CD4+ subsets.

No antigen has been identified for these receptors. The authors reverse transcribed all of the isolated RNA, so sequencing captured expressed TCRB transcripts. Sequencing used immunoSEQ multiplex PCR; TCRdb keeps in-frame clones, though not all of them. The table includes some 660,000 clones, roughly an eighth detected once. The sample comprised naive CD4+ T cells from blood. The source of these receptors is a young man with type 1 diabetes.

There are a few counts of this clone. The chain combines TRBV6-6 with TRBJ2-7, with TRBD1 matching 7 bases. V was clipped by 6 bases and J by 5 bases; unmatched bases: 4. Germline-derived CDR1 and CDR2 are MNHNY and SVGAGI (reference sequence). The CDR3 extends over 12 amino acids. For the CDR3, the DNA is TGTGCCAGCAGCTCACAGGGGAACGAGCAGTACTTC. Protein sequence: CASSSQGNEQYF.

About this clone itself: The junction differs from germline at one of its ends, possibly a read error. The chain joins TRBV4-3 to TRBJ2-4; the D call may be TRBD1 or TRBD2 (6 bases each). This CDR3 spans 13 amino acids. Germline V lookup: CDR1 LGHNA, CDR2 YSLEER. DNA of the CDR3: TGCGCCAGCAGCCAAGCCGGGGGCAGCCTGACAGTCTTC. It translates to CASSQAGGSLTVF.

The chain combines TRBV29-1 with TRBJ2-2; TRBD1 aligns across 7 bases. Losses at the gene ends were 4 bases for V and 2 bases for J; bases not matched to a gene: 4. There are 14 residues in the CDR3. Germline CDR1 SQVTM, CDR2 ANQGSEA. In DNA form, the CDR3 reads TGCAGCGTTGGGGGGACAGTTAACACCGGGGAGCTGTTTTTT. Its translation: CSVGGTVNTGELFF.

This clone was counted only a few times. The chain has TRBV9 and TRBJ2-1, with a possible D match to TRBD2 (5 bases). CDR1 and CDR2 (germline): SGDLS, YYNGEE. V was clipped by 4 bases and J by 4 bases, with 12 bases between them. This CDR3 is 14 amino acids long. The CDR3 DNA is TGTGCCAGCAGCACGCGTCGCGGGTACAATGAGCAGTTCTTC. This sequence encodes CASSTRRGYNEQFF.

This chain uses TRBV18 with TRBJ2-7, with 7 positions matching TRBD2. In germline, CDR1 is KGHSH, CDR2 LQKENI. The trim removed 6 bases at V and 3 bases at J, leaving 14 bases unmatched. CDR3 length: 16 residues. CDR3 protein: CASSPTSSMEDYEQYF. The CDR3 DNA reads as TGTGCCAGCTCTCCGACTAGCTCGATGGAGGACTACGAGCAGTACTTC.

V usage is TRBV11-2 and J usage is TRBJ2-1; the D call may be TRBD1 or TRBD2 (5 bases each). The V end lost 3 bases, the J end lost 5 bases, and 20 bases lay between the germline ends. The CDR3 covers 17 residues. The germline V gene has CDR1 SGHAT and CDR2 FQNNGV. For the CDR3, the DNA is TGTGCCAGCAGCTTCGAGTTGACGGGGTGGGGGAACAATGAGCAGTTCTTC. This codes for CASSFELTGWGNNEQFF.

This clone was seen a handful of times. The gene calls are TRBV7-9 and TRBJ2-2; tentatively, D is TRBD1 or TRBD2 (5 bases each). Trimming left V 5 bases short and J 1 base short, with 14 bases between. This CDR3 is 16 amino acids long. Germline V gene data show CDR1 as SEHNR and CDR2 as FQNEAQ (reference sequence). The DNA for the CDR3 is TGTGCCAGCAGCCGCGGGCAAGGACAGAACACCGGGGAGCTGTTTTTT. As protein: CASSRGQGQNTGELFF.

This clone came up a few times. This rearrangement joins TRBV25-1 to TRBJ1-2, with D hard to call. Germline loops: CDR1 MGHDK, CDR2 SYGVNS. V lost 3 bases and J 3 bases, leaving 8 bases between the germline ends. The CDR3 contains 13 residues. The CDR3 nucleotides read TGTGCCAGCAGTGACCCGGGATACTATGGCTACACCTTC. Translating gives CASSDPGYYGYTF.

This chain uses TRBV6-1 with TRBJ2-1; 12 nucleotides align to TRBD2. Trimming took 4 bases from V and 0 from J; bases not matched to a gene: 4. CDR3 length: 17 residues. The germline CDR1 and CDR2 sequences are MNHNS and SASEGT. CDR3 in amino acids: CASSGTSGGSSYNEQFF. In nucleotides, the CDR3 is TGTGCCAGCAGTGGAACTAGCGGGGGGAGCTCCTACAATGAGCAGTTCTTC.

The CDR3 nucleotides read TGTGCCAGCAGGCGACAGGGGGGTGAGACCCAGTACTTC. This sequence encodes CASRRQGGETQYF. This sequence joins TRBV5-4 and TRBJ2-5; TRBD1 aligns across 9 bases. This CDR3 spans 13 amino acids. V was clipped by 5 bases and J by 5 bases; unmatched bases: 4. The germline gives CDR1 SGHNT, CDR2 YYREEE (reference sequence).

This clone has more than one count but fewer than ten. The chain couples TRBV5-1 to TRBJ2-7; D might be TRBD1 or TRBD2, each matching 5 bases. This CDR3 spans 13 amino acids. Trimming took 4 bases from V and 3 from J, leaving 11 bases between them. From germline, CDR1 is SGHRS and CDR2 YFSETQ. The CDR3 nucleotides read TGCGCCAGCAGCCCGGGGACCATCTACGAGCAGTACTTC. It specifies CASSPGTIYEQYF.

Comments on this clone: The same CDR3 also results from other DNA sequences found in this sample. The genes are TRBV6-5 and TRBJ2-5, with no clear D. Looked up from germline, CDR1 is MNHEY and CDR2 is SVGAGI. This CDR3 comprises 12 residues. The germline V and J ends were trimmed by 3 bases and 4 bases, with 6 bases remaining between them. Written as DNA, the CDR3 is TGTGCCAGCAGTTATTCCGGAGAGACCCAGTACTTC. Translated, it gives CASSYSGETQYF.

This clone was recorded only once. CDR3 sequence reads: CAWSRRLGYTF. The CDR3 DNA is TGTGCCTGGAGTAGAAGGTTAGGCTACACCTTC. The chain carries TRBV30 and TRBJ1-2; no clear D gene. CDR1 GTSNPN and CDR2 SVGIG come from the germline V gene (reference sequence). The CDR3 has 11 residues. Trimming cost V 2 bases and J 8 bases, with 9 bases left between them. Full variable domain (outside the CDR3, taken from reference TRBV30 and TRBJ1-2): SQTIHQWPATLVQPVGSPLSLECTVEGTSNPNLYWYRQAAGRGLQLLFYSVGIGQISSEVPQNLSASRPQDRQFILSSKKLLLSDSGFYLCAWSRRLGYTFGSGTRLTVV.

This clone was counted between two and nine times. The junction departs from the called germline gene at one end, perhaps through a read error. As DNA, the CDR3 is TGTGCCAGCCCACCACCCGGGCGGTCCAAAAACATTCAGTACTTC. Encoded protein: CASPPPGRSKNIQYF. V usage is TRBV18 and J usage is TRBJ2-4; D not resolved. The CDR3 length is 15 residues. Germline CDR1 reads KGHSH; CDR2 reads LQKENI. The variable domain in full, completed from reference TRBV18 and TRBJ2-4, reads NAGVMQNPRHLVRRRGQEARLRCSPMKGHSHVYWYRQLPEEGLKFMVYLQKENIIDESGMPKERFSAEFPKEGPSILRIQQVVRGDSAAYFCASPPPGRSKNIQYFGAGTRLSVL.

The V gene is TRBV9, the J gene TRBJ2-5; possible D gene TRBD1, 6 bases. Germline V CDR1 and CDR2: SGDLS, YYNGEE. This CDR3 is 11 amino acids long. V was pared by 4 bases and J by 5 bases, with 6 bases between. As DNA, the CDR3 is TGTGCCAGCAGCCAGGGGGAGACCCAGTACTTC. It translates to CASSQGETQYF.

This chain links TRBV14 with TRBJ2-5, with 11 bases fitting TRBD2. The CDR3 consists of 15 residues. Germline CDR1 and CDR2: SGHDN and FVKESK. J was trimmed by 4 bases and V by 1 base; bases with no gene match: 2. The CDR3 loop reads CASSQGLAGGETQYF. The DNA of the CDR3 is TGTGCCAGCAGCCAAGGTCTAGCGGGGGGAGAGACCCAGTACTTC.

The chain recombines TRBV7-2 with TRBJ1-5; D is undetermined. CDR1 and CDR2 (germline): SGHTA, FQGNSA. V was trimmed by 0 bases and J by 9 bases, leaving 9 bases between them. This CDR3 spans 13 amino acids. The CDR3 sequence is CASSLADRSPQHF. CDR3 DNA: TGTGCCAGCAGCTTAGCAGACCGATCGCCCCAGCATTTT.

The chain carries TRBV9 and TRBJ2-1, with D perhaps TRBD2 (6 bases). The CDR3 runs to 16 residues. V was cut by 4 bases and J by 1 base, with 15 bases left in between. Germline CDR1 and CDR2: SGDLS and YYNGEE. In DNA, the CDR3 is TGTGCCAGCAGCCCCCCCGTAGCGGTTTCCTACAATGAGCAGTTCTTC. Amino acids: CASSPPVAVSYNEQFF.

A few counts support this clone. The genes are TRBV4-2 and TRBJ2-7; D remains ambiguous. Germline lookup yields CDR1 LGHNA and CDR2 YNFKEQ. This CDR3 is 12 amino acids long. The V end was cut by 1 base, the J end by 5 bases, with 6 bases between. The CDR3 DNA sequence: TGTGCCAGCAGCCAAGGGACGGACGAGCAGTACTTC. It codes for CASSQGTDEQYF.

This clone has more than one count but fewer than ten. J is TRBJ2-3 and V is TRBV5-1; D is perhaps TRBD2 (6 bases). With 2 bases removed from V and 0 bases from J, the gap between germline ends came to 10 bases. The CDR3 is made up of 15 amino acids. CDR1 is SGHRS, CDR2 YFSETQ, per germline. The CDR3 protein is CASSFPGVSTDTQYF. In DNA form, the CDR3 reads TGCGCCAGCAGCTTCCCGGGAGTGAGCACAGATACGCAGTATTTT. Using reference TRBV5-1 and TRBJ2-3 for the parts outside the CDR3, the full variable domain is KAGVTQTPRYLIKTRGQQVTLSCSPISGHRSVSWYQQTPGQGLQFLFEYFSETQRNKGNFPGRFSGRQFSNSRSEMNVSTLELGDSALYLCASSFPGVSTDTQYFGPGTRLTVL.

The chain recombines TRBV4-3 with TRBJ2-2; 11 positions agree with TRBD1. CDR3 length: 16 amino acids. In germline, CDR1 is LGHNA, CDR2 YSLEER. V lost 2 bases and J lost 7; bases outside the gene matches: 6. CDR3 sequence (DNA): TGCGCCAGCAGCCAAATGTGGACAGGGGGCCACGGGGAGCTGTTTTTT. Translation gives CASSQMWTGGHGELFF.

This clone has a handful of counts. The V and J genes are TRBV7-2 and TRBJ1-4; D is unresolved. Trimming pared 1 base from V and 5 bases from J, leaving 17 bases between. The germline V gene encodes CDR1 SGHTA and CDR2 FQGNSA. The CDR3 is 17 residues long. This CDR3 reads CASSLVPPREENEKLFF. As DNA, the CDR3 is TGTGCCAGCAGCTTAGTGCCCCCACGCGAAGAGAATGAAAAACTGTTTTTT.

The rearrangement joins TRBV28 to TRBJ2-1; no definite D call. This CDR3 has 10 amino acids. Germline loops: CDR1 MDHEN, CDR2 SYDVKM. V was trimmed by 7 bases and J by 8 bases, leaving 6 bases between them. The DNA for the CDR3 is TGTGCCAGCACGCAGCATGAGCAGTTCTTC. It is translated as CASTQHEQFF.

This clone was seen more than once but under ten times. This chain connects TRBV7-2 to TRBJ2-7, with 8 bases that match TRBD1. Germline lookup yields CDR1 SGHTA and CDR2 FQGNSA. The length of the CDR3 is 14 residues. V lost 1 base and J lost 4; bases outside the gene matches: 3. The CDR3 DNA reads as TGTGCCAGCAGCTTAGGGACAGGGAATTACGAGCAGTACTTC. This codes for CASSLGTGNYEQYF.

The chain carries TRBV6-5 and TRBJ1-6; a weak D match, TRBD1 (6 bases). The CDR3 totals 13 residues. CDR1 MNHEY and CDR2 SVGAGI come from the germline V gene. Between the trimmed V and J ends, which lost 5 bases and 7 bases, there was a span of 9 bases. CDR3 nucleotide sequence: TGTGCCAGCAGTGTTCAGGGGAATTCACCCCTCCACTTT. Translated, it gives CASSVQGNSPLHF.

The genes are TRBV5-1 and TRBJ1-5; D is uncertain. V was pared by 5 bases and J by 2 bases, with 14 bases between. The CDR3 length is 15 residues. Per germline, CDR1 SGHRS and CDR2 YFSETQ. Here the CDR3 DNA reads TGCGCCAGCAGACCCGTGGCGGGTGGCAATCAGCCCCAGCATTTT. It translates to CASRPVAGGNQPQHF.

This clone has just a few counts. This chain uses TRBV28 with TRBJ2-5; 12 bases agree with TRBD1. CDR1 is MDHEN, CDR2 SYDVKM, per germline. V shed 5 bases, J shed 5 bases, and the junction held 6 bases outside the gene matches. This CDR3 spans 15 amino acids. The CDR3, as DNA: TGTGCCAGCAGTCCCGGGACAGGGGGCTGGGAGACCCAGTACTTC. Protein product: CASSPGTGGWETQYF.